The T cell receptor beta chain described here comes from a study of beta chain features in type 1 diabetes. On this clone: Its specificity is unknown.

The germline gives CDR1 SGHTA, CDR2 FQGNSA. The CDR3 contains 15 residues. With V trimmed by 8 bases and J by 8 bases, 13 bases remained unmatched. Findings and caveats of the study: Fewer junction insertions and more nucleotide deletions appeared in type 1 diabetes patients. All four CD4+ subsets from Type 1 diabetes patients carried moderately but significantly shorter TCRB CDR3s.

The whole isolated RNA underwent reverse transcription, so sequencing captured expressed TCRB transcripts. The table came from immunoSEQ multiplex PCR; TCRdb's copy has only in-frame clones and leaves some out. This table has 500,000 to 850,000 clones, more than 13% appearing once. The chain is built from TRBV7-2 and TRBJ1-4; 8 bases map to TRBD1. The TCR sequence derives from a man younger than 35 with type 1 diabetes. The sequenced sample was naive CD4+ T cells from blood. CDR3 sequence reads: CASGGRGDRREKLFF. The DNA of the CDR3 is TGTGCCAGCGGAGGGAGGGGGGACAGGCGAGAAAAACTGTTTTTT.